One and the same sample provided the 13 T cell receptor beta chains below, sequenced in a study of regulatory T cells in long-lasting Graves disease. Construction of TCR beta libraries relied on iRepertoire HTBI primers and on Arm-PCR targeting CDR3 regions. Via MiXCR, TCRdb re-called the multiplex PCR reads, giving one row per CDR3 protein. Of a few hundred thousand distinct CDR3 sequences listed, roughly 15% are singletons. The time point is: newly diagnosed GD, antithyroid drugs for less than 3 months. RNA extracted from PBMCs served as the sequencing template. These data are also associated with another study on T cells in Graves' hyperthyroidism and ophthalmopathy.

The sequenced sample was peripheral blood mononuclear cells (PBMCs), obtained at new diagnosis, from a patient treated with antithyroid drugs. Receptors originate from a woman younger than 30 with Graves disease.

The rearrangement joins TRBV19 to TRBJ2-1; the D call may be TRBD1 or TRBD2 (6 bases each). There are 16 residues in the CDR3. The germline V gene encodes CDR1 LNHDA and CDR2 SQIVND (reference sequence). With 2 bases removed from V and 6 bases from J, the gap between germline ends came to 17 bases. The CDR3 protein is CASSIIGGIFVNEQFF. The CDR3 DNA reads TGTGCCAGTAGTATAATAGGGGGGATATTTGTCAATGAGCAGTTCTTC.

This chain connects TRBV9 to TRBJ2-5; TRBD1 aligns across 10 bases. Germline lookup yields CDR1 SGDLS and CDR2 YYNGEE. J lost 5 bases, V lost 4 bases, and 5 bases had no gene match. The CDR3 spans 14 residues. This CDR3 reads CASSNGQGGETQYF. The CDR3 nucleotides read TGTGCCAGCAGCAATGGACAGGGGGGTGAGACCCAGTACTTC.

This clonotype was picked up many times. The genes are TRBV11-2 and TRBJ2-3; the D gene is possibly TRBD2 (6 bases). Germline V gene data show CDR1 as SGHAT and CDR2 as FQNNGV. Trimming removed 2 bases from V and 2 bases from J, with 11 bases in between. The CDR3 contains 15 residues. This chain's CDR3 is CASSLIGGFTDTQYF. The CDR3 DNA reads as TGTGCCAGCAGCTTAATCGGAGGGTTCACAGATACGCAGTATTTT.

In its sample, this clonotype was seen a few times. The chain has TRBV5-5 and TRBJ1-5; D is perhaps TRBD1 (5 bases). This CDR3 comprises 14 residues. V shed 1 base and J shed 10 bases, with 15 bases lying between them. The germline V gene encodes CDR1 SGHKS and CDR2 YYEKEE (reference sequence). DNA of the CDR3: TGTGCCAGCAGCTTGCAAGGGACCCCGGACCCCCAGCATTTT. Translating it yields CASSLQGTPDPQHF.

This clonotype was observed many times. The gene calls are TRBV6-1 and TRBJ2-5, with TRBD2 as a possible D gene (6 bases). CDR1 and CDR2 from the germline V gene are MNHNS and SASEGT. V was clipped by 5 bases and J by 2 bases, with 18 bases between them. This CDR3 spans 16 amino acids. CDR3 bases: TGTGCCAGCAGTCGTCTTTGGGGGACTCCTCAAGAGACCCAGTACTTC. Its protein product is CASSRLWGTPQETQYF.

This clonotype was seen a handful of times. V is TRBV5-1 and J is TRBJ1-1; TRBD1 matches at 7 bases. Germline V gene sequence: CDR1 SGHRS, CDR2 YFSETQ. The CDR3 sequence is 15 residues long. Unmatched junction bases numbered 7, after V lost 1 base and J lost 4 bases. CDR3 sequence (DNA): TGCGCCAGCAGCTTGTCGGGCAGGGGGACCACTGAAGCTTTCTTT. Amino acids: CASSLSGRGTTEAFF.

This clonotype appeared many times. The chain has TRBV7-6 and TRBJ1-1; TRBD1 matches at 7 bases. The trim removed 5 bases at V and 4 bases at J, leaving 7 bases unmatched. The CDR3 length is 14 residues. Germline V lookup: CDR1 SGHVS, CDR2 FNYEAQ. CDR3 sequence (DNA): TGTGCCAGCAGCATATACAGGGGCGGCACTGAAGCTTTCTTT. This encodes CASSIYRGGTEAFF.

The chain uses TRBV5-1 and TRBJ1-6, with 8 bases that match TRBD1. Germline CDR1 is SGHRS and CDR2 is YFSETQ. The V and J ends lost 0 bases and 7 bases, in that order; junction bases with no gene match: 3. The CDR3 is 15 residues long. CDR3 residues: CASSLAGTGNSPLHF. The CDR3, as DNA: TGCGCCAGCAGCTTGGCCGGGACAGGAAATTCACCCCTCCACTTT.

A note on this clonotype: No conserved phenylalanine or tryptophan ends this CDR3, so it is likely a read error. Because the CDR3's place on the DNA is in doubt, the DNA is left out and the CDR3 is given as listed by TCRdb. The gene calls are TRBV13 and TRBJ2-5; the DNA was not used to check the table's D call, TRBD1. Including both end residues, the CDR3 is 13 amino acids long. Germline V gene lookup returns CDR1 PRHDT and CDR2 FYEKMQ (reference sequence). The CDR3 here is CASSPDRRETEYL.

This clonotype has just a few counts. The chain uses TRBV18 and TRBJ2-5; 7 positions agree with TRBD2. V was pared by 2 bases and J by 5 bases, with 5 bases of the junction left unmatched. This CDR3 spans 14 amino acids. Germline values: CDR1 KGHSH, CDR2 LQKENI. For the CDR3, the DNA is TGTGCCAGCTCACCAAGGTCAGCGGGGGAGACCCAGTACTTC. Residues: CASSPRSAGETQYF.

The chain carries TRBV27 and TRBJ2-1; D not certain. Germline CDR1 is MNHEY and CDR2 is SMNVEV (reference sequence). The CDR3 is 15 amino acids. The germline V and J ends were trimmed by 1 base and 1 base, with 8 bases remaining between them. The CDR3: CASSLFQESYNEQFF. The CDR3 DNA reads as TGTGCCAGCAGTTTATTCCAAGAATCCTACAATGAGCAGTTCTTC.

Only a few counts were recorded for this clonotype. J is TRBJ1-2 and V is TRBV30; unclear D gene. The CDR3 contains 13 residues. CDR1 is GTSNPN and CDR2 is SVGIG in the germline V gene (reference sequence). Trimming stripped 0 bases from V and 7 bases from J, with 12 bases between. The CDR3: CAWSVVEGIGYTF. The CDR3 DNA sequence: TGTGCCTGGAGTGTGGTTGAAGGTATTGGCTACACCTTC. The full variable domain, its missing parts supplied by reference TRBV30 and TRBJ1-2, is SQTIHQWPATLVQPVGSPLSLECTVEGTSNPNLYWYRQAAGRGLQLLFYSVGIGQISSEVPQNLSASRPQDRQFILSSKKLLLSDSGFYLCAWSVVEGIGYTFGSGTRLTVV.

Only a few counts were recorded for this clonotype. At one boundary the junction diverges from the germline segment, which might be a read error. The rearrangement links TRBV5-1 to TRBJ2-3, with D maybe TRBD2 (5 bases). The CDR3 is 14 amino acids. Per the germline V gene, CDR1 is SGHRS and CDR2 is YFSETQ. Here the CDR3 reads CASSRGSGLDTQYF. DNA of the CDR3: TGTGCCAGCAGCCGGGGATCGGGATTAGATACGCAGTATTTT.